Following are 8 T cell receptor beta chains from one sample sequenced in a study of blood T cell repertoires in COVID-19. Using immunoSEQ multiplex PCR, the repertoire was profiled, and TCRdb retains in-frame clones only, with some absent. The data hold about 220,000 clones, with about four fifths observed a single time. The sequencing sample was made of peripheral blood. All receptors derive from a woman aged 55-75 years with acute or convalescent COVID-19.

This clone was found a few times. The CDR3 is CASSQLGQADTEAFF. The CDR3 coding sequence is TGTGCCAGCAGCCAACTGGGACAGGCGGACACTGAAGCTTTCTTT. This rearrangement joins TRBV14 to TRBJ1-1, with 8 bases lining up with TRBD1. Trimming took 2 bases from V and 3 from J; bases not matched to a gene: 5. This CDR3 is 15 amino acids long. Germline lookup yields CDR1 SGHDN and CDR2 FVKESK.

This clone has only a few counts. The CDR3 is CASSSPSSYNSPLHF. The CDR3 DNA reads as TGTGCCAGCAGTTCCCCGAGCTCCTATAATTCACCCCTCCACTTT. The chain carries TRBV27 and TRBJ1-6; D gene unclear. Germline-derived CDR1 and CDR2 are MNHEY and SMNVEV (reference sequence). The V end was cut by 4 bases, the J end by 0 bases, with 7 bases between. The CDR3 is 15 residues long.

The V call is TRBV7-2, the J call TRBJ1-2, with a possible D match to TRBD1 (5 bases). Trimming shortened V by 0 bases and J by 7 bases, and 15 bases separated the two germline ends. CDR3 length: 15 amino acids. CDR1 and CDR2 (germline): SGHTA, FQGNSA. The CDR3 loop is CASSLAGALKVGYTF. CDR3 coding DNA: TGTGCCAGCAGCTTAGCTGGGGCGTTAAAGGTTGGCTACACCTTC.

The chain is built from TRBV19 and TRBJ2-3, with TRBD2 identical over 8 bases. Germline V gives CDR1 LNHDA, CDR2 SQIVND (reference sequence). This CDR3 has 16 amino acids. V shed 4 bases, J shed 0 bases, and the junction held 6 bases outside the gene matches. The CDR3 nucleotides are TGTGCCAGTAGTAGGGTGGTAGCGGGGAGCACAGATACGCAGTATTTT. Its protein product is CASSRVVAGSTDTQYF.

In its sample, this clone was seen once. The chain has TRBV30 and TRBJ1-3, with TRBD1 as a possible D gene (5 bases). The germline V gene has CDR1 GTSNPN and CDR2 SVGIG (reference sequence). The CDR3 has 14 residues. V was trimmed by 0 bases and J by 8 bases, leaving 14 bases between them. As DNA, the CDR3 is TGTGCCTGGAGTGTACTCAGGGAGGGCTACACCATATATTTT. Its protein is CAWSVLREGYTIYF.

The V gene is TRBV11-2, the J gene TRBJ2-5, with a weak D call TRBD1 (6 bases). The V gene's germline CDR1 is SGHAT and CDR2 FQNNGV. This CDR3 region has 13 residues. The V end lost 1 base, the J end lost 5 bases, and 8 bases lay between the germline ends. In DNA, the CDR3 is TGTGCCAGCAGCTTAGTGAGGGGGGAGACCCAGTACTTC. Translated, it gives CASSLVRGETQYF.

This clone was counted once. This chain's CDR3 is CASSLGGLQGAEQYF. The CDR3 DNA reads as TGTGCCAGCAGCTTGGGGGGACTCCAAGGGGCCGAGCAGTACTTC. The genes are TRBV5-4 and TRBJ2-7, with a weak D call TRBD2 (6 bases). The germline V and J ends were trimmed by 0 bases and 6 bases, with 16 bases remaining between them. The CDR3 is 15 amino acids. Germline V CDR1 and CDR2: SGHNT, YYREEE (reference sequence). Drawing the rest from reference TRBV5-4 and TRBJ2-7, the complete variable domain is ETGVTQSPTHLIKTRGQQVTLRCSSQSGHNTVSWYQQALGQGPQFIFQYYREEENGRGNFPPRFSGLQFPNYSSELNVNALELDDSALYLCASSLGGLQGAEQYFGPGTRLTVT.

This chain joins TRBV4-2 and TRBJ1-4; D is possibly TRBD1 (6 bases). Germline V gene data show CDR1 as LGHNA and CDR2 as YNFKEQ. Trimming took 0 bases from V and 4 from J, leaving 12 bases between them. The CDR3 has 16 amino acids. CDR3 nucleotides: TGTGCCAGCAGCCAAGATCTGCCAGGGGATAATGAAAAACTGTTTTTT. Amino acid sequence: CASSQDLPGDNEKLFF.